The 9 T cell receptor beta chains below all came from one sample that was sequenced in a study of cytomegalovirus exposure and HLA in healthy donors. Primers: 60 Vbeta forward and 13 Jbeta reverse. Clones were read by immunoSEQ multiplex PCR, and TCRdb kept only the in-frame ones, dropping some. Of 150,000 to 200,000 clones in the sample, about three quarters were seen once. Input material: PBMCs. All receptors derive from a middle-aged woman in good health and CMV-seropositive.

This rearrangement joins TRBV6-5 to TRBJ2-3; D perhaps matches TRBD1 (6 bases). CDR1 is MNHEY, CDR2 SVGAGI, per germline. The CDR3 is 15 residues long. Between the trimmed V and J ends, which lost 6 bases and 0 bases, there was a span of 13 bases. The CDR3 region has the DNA TGTGCCAGCAGACCGACAGGCACTAGCACAGATACGCAGTATTTT. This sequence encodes CASRPTGTSTDTQYF.

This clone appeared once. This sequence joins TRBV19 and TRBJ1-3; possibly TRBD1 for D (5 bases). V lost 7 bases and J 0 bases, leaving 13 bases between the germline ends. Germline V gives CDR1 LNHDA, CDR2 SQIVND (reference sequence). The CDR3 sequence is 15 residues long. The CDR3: CASNPGLNSGNTIYF. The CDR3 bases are TGTGCCAGTAACCCGGGACTGAACTCTGGAAACACCATATATTTT.

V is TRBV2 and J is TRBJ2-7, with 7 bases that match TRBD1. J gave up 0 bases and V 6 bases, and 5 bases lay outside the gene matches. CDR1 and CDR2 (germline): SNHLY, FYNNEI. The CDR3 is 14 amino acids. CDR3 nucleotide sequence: TGTGCCAGCAGACACCCAGGGGGCTCCTACGAGCAGTACTTC. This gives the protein CASRHPGGSYEQYF.

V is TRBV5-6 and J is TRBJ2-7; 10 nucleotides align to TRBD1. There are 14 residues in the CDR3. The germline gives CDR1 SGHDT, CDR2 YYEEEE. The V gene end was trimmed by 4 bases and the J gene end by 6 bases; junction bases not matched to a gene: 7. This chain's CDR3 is CASSLPGQGTEQYF. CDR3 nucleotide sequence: TGTGCCAGCAGCCTCCCGGGACAGGGGACCGAGCAGTACTTC.

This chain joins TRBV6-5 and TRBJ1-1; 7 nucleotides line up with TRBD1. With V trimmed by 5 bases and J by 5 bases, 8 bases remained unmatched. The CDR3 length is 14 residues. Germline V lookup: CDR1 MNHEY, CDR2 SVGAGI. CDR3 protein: CASSADRARTEAFF. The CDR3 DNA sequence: TGTGCCAGCAGTGCCGACAGGGCGCGGACTGAAGCTTTCTTT.

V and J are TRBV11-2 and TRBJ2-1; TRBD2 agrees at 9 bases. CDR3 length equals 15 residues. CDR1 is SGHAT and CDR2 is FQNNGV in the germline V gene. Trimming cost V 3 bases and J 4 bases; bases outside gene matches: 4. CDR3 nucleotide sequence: TGTGCCAGCAGCTTTCAGAGCGGGGGGTACAATGAGCAGTTCTTC. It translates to CASSFQSGGYNEQFF.

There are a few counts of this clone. CDR3 amino acids: CASTVPTGTNQPQHF. The CDR3 DNA reads as TGTGCCAGCACCGTCCCGACAGGGACCAATCAGCCCCAGCATTTT. V is TRBV28 and J is TRBJ1-5; 7 bases fit TRBD1. The V gene end was trimmed by 7 bases and the J gene end by 3 bases; junction bases not matched to a gene: 9. The CDR3 covers 15 residues. CDR1 and CDR2 (germline): MDHEN, SYDVKM.

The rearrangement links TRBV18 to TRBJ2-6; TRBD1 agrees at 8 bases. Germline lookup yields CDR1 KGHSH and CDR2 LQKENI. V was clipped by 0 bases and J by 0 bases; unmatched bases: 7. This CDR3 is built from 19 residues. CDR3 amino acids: CASSPPRTGRVSGANVLTF. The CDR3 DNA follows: TGTGCCAGCTCACCACCTCGGACAGGGAGAGTCTCTGGGGCCAACGTCCTGACTTTC.

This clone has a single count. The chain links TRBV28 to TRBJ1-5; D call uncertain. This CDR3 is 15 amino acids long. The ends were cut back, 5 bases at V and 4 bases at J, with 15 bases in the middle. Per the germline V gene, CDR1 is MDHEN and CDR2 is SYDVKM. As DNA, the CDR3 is TGTGCCAGCAGTCCCGCGGGGTCCGGGAATCAGCCCCAGCATTTT. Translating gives CASSPAGSGNQPQHF.